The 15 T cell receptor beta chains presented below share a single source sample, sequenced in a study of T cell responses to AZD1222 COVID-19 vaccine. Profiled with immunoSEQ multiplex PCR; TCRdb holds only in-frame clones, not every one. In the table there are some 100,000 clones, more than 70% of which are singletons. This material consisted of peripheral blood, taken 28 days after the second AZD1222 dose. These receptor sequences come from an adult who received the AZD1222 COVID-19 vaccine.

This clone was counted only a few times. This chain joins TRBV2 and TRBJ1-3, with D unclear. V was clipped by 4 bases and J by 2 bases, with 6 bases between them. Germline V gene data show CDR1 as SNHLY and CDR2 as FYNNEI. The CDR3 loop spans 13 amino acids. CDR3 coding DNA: TGTGCCAGCAGTGTAGCCGCTGGAAACACCATATATTTT. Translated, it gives CASSVAAGNTIYF.

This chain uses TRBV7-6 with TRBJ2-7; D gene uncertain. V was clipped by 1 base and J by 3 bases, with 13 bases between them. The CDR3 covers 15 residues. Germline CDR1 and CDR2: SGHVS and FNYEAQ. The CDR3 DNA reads TGTGCCAGCAGCTTAGGTTATGGCCCCCACTACGAGCAGTACTTC. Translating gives CASSLGYGPHYEQYF.

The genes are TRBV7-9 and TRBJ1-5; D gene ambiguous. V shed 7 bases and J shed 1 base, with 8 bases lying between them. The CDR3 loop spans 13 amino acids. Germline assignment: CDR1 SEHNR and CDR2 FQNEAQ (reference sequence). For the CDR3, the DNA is TGTGCCAGCACCCTAGGGAGCAATCAGCCCCAGCATTTT. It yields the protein CASTLGSNQPQHF.

The CDR3 DNA reads TGTGCCAGCAGCACCCCCGGGACAGGGGGCGTCCTCATATCCTTCGGGGAGCTGTTTTTT. Translating gives CASSTPGTGGVLISFGELFF. The chain joins TRBV11-3 to TRBJ2-2; 12 nucleotides match TRBD1. V lost 5 bases, J lost 7 bases, and 20 bases stayed unmatched. This CDR3 region has 20 residues. In germline, CDR1 is SGHNT, CDR2 YENEEA.

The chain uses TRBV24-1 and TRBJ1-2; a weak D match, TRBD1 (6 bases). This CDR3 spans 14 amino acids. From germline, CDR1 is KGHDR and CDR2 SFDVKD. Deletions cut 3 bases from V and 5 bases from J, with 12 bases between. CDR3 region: CATSDPSRGYGYTF. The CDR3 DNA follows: TGTGCCACCAGTGATCCAAGTAGGGGGTATGGCTACACCTTC.

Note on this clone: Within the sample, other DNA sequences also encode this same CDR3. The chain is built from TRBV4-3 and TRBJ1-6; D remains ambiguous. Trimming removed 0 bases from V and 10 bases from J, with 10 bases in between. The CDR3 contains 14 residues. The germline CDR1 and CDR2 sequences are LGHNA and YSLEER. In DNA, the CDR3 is TGCGCCAGCAGCCAAGAGGGCGTTGGGTCACCCCTCCACTTT. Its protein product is CASSQEGVGSPLHF.

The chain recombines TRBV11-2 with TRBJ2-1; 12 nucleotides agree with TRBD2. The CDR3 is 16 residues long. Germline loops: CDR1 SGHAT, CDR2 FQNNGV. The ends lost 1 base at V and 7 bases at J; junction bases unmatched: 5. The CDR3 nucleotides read TGTGCCAGCAGCTTAGGCCTAGCGGGGGGGTGGAATGAGCAGTTCTTC. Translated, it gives CASSLGLAGGWNEQFF.

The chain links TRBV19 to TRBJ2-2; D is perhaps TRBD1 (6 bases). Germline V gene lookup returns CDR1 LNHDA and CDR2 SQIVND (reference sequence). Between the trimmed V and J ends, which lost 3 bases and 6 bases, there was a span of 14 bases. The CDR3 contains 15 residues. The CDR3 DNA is TGTGCCAGTAGTATTTCCAGGGGAGTTTCCGGGGAGCTGTTTTTT. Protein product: CASSISRGVSGELFF. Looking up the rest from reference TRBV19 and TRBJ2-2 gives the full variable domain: DGGITQSPKYLFRKEGQNVTLSCEQNLNHDAMYWYRQDPGQGLRLIYYSQIVNDFQKGDIAEGYSVSREKKESFPLTVTSAQKNPTAFYLCASSISRGVSGELFFGEGSRLTVL.

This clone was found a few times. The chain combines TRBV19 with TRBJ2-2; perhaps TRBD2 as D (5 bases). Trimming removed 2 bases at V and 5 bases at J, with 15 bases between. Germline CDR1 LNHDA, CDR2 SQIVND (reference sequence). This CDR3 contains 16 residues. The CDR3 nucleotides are TGTGCCAGTAGTATAAAAGGGAGTATGAAAACCGGGGAGCTGTTTTTT. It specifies CASSIKGSMKTGELFF.

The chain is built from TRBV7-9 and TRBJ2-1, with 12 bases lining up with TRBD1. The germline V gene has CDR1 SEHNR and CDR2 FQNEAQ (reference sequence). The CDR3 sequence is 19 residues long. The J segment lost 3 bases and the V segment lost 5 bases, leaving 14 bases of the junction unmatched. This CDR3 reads CASSTPGQGAPKHYNEQFF. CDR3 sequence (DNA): TGTGCCAGCAGCACCCCGGGACAGGGGGCCCCTAAGCACTACAATGAGCAGTTCTTC.

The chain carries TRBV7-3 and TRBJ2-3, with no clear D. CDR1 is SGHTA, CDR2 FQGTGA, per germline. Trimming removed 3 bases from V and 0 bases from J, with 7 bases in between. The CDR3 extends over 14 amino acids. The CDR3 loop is CASSLHPSTDTQYF. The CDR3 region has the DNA TGTGCCAGCAGCTTGCACCCTAGCACAGATACGCAGTATTTT.

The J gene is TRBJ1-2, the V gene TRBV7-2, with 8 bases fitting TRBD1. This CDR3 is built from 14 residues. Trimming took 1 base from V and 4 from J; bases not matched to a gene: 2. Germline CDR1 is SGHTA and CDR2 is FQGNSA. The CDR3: CASSLGGQAYGYTF. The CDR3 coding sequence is TGTGCCAGCAGCTTAGGGGGACAGGCCTATGGCTACACCTTC.

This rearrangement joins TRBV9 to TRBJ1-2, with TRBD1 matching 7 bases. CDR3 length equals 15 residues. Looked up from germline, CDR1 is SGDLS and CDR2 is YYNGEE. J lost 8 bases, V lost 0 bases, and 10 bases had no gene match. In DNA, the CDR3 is TGTGCCAGCAGCGTAGTCGGGGACAGCTTTGGAGGCTACACCTTC. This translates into CASSVVGDSFGGYTF.

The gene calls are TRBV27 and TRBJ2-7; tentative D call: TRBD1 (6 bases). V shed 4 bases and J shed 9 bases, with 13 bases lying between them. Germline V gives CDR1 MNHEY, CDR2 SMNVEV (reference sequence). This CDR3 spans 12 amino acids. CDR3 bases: TGTGCCAGCAGTTCAACTACAGGGATGCAGTACTTC. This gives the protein CASSSTTGMQYF.

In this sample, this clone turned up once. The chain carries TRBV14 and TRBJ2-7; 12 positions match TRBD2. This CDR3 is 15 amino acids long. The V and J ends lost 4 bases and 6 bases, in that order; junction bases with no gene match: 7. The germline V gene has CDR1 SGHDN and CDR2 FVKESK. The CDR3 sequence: CASSRLAGALSEQYF. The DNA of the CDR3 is TGTGCCAGCAGCCGACTAGCGGGAGCCCTCTCCGAGCAGTACTTC. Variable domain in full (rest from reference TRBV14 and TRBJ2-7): EAGVTQFPSHSVIEKGQTVTLRCDPISGHDNLYWYRRVMGKEIKFLLHFVKESKQDESGMPNNRFLAERTGGTYSTLKVQPAELEDSGVYFCASSRLAGALSEQYFGPGTRLTVT.